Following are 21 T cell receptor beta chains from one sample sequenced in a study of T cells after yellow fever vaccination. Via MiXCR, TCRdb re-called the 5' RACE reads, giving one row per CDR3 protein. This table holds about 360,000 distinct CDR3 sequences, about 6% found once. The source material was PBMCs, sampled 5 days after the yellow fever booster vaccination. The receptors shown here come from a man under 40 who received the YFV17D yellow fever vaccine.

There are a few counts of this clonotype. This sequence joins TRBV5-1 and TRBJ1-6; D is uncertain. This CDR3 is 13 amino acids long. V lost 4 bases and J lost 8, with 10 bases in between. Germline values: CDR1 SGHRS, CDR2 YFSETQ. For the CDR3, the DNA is TGCGCCAGCAGCCACGACGGATATTCACCCCTCCACTTT. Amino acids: CASSHDGYSPLHF.

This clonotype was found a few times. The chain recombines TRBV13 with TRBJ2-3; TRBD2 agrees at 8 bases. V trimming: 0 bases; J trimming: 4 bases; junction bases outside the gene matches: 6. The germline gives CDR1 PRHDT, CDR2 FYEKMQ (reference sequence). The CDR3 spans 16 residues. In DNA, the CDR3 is TGTGCCAGCAGCTTAGGGACTAGCGACCTTCCAGATACGCAGTATTTT. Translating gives CASSLGTSDLPDTQYF.

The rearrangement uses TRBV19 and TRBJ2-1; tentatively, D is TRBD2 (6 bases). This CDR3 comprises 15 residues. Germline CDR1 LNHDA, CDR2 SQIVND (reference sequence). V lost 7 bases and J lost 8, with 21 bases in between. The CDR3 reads CASKEGWGVIHEQFF. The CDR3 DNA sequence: TGTGCCAGTAAGGAGGGCTGGGGGGTAATTCATGAGCAGTTCTTC.

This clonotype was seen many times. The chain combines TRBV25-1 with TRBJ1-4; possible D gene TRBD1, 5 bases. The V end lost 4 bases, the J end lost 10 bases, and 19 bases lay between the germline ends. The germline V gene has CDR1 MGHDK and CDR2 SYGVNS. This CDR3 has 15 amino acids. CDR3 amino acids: CASSVPGEISGKLFF. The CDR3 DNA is TGTGCCAGCAGTGTACCGGGGGAGATTTCCGGAAAACTGTTTTTT.

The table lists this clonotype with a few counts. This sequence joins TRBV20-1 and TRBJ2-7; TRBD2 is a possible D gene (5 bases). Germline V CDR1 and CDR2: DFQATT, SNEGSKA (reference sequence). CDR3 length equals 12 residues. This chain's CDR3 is CSPISGGYEQYF. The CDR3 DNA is TGCAGCCCCATAAGCGGAGGCTACGAGCAGTACTTC.

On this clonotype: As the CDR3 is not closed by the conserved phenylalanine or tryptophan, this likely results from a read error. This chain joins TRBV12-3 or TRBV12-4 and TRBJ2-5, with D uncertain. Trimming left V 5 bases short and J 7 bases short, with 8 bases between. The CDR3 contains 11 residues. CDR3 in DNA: TGTGCCAGCAGTAGGTGGGCGACCCAGTACGTC. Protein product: CASSRWATQYV.

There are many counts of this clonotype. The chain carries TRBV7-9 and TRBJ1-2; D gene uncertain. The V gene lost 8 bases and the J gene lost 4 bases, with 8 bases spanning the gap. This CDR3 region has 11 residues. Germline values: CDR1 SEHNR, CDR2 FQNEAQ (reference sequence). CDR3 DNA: TGTGCCAGCGGTGAGGGCTATGGCTACACCTTC. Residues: CASGEGYGYTF.

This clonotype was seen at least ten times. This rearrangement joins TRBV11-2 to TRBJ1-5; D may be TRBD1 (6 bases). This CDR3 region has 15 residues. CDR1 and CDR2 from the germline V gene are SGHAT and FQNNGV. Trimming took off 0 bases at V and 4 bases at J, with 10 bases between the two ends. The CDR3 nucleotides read TGTGCCAGCAGCTTAGATGGGGGCGCGAATCAGCCCCAGCATTTT. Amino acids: CASSLDGGANQPQHF.

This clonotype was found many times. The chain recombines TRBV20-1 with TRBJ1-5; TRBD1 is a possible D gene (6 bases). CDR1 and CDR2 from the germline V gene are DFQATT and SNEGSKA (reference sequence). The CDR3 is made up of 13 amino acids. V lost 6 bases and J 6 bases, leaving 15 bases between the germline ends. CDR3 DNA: TGCAGTGCAAGTACGGGGGCAGGTCAGCCCCAGCATTTT. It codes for CSASTGAGQPQHF.

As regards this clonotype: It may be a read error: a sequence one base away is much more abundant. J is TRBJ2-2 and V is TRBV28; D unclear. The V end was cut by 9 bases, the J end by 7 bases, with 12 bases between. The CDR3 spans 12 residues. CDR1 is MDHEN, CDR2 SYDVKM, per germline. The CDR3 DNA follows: TGTGCCAGAAGCTTGCAGGACGGGGAGCTGTTTTTT. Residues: CARSLQDGELFF.

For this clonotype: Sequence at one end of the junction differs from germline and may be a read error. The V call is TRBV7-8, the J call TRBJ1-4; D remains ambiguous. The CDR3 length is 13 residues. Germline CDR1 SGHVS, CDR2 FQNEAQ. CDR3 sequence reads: CASSAPGDLGRSF. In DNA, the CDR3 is TGTGCCAGCAGCGCACCGGGTGACTTGGGCCGAAGCTTT.

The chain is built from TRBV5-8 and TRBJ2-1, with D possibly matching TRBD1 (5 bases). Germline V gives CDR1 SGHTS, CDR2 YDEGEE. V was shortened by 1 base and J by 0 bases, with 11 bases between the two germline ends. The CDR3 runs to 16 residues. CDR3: CASSLPGQLSYNEQFF. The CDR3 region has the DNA TGTGCCAGCAGCTTGCCAGGGCAACTCTCCTACAATGAGCAGTTCTTC.

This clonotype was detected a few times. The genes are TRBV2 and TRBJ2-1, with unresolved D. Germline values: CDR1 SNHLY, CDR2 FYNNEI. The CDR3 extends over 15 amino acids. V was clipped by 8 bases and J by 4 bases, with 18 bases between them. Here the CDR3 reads CASPGEETSYNEQFF. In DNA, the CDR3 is TGTGCCAGCCCCGGAGAAGAAACCTCTTACAATGAGCAGTTCTTC. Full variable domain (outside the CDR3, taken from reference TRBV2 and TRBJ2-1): EPEVTQTPSHQVTQMGQEVILRCVPISNHLYFYWYRQILGQKVEFLVSFYNNEISEKSEIFDDQFSVERPDGSNFTLKIRSTKLEDSAMYFCASPGEETSYNEQFFGPGTRLTVL.

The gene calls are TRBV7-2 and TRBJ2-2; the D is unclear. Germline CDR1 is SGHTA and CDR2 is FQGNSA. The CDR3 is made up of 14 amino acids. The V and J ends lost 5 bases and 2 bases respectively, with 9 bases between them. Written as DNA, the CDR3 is TGTGCCAGCAGCGCTCGACTTAACACCGGGGAGCTGTTTTTT. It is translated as CASSARLNTGELFF.

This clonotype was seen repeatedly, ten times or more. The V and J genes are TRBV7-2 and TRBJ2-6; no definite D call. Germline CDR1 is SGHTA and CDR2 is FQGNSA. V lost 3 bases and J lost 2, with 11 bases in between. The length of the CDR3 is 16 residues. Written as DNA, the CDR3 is TGTGCCAGCAGCTTTTATGGGCTGGCTGGGGCCAACGTCCTGACTTTC. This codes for CASSFYGLAGANVLTF.

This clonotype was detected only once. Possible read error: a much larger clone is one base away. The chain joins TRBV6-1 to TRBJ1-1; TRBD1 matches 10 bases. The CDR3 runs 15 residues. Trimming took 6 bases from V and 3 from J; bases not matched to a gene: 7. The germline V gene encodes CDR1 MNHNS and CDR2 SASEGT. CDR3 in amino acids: CASSMTGGVYTEAFF. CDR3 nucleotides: TGTGCCAGCAGCATGACAGGGGGCGTCTACACTGAAGCTTTCTTT.

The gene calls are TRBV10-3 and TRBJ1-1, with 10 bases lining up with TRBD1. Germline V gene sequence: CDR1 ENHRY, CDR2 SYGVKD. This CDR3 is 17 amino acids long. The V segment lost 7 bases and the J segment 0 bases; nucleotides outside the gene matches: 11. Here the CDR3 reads CAIKERQGAFMNTEAFF. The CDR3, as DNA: TGTGCCATCAAAGAAAGACAGGGGGCCTTCATGAACACTGAAGCTTTCTTT.

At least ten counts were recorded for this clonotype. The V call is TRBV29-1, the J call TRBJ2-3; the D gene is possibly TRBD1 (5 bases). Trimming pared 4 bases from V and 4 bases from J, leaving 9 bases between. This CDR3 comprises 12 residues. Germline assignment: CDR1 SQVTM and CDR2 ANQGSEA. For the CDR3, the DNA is TGCAGCGTTGCCCCAGGGTCAGATACGCAGTATTTT. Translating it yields CSVAPGSDTQYF.

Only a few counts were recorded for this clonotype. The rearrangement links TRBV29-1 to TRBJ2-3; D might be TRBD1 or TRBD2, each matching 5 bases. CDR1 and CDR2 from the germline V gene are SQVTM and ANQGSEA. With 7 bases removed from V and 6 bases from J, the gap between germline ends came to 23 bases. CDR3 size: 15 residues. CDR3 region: CSGIPPGAAPDTQYF. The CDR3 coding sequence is TGCAGCGGCATCCCACCCGGGGCAGCACCGGATACGCAGTATTTT.

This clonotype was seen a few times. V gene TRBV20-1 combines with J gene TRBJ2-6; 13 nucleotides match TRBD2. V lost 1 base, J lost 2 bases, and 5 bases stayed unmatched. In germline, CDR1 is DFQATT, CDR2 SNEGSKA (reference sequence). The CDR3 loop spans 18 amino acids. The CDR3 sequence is CSARAGTSGIPGANVLTF. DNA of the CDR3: TGCAGTGCTAGAGCCGGGACTAGCGGGATTCCTGGGGCCAACGTCCTGACTTTC.

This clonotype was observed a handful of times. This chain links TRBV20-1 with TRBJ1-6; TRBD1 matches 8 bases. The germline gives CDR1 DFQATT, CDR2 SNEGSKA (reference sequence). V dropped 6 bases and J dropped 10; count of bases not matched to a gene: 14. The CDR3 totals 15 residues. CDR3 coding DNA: TGCAGTGCCCGACAAGGGACAGGTATCCTCTCACCCCTCCACTTT. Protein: CSARQGTGILSPLHF.